This T cell receptor (beta chain) was sequenced during a study of cytomegalovirus exposure and HLA in healthy donors. Germline V gene lookup returns CDR1 LNHNV and CDR2 YYDKDF (reference sequence). The CDR3 has 16 residues. V lost 5 bases, J lost 3 bases, and 17 bases lay in between. The PCR employed 60 Vbeta primers together with 13 Jbeta primers. As processed by the authors: As a later analysis found, there were around 86 million unique TCR beta chains, of which roughly 11 million were shared. Assay: immunoSEQ multiplex PCR; the TCRdb copy retains only in-frame clones and omits some. V, J and clone size were drawn from that table, and D and trimming were deduced from the DNA. The table shows roughly 110,000 clones, with 70% to 80% occurring only once.

Material: PBMCs. The genes are TRBV15 and TRBJ2-1; D might be TRBD2 (5 bases). This TCR was recovered from a man aged 18-30 years in good health and CMV-seronegative. CDR3: CATSPRRPSRYNEQFF. DNA of the CDR3: TGTGCCACCAGCCCTCGTCGTCCTAGCCGCTACAATGAGCAGTTCTTC.